The rows below give T cell receptor beta chains drawn from one sample of a study of regulatory T cells in long-lasting Graves disease. TCRdb called the multiplex PCR reads again in MiXCR, with one record for every CDR3 protein. The profile shows hundreds of thousands of distinct CDR3 sequences, roughly 16% of them singletons. This specimen was peripheral blood mononuclear cells (PBMCs), taken at new diagnosis, from a patient treated with antithyroid drugs. These TCRs come from a female donor with Graves disease. The CDR3 runs from the conserved cysteine through the conserved F or W. D genes are given only for firm matches. Rows may omit the clone size; those that give it use once, few, many or a size class.

V: TRBV28; D: -; size: many; J: TRBJ1-5; CDR3: CASSSTEGGNQPQHF; DNA: TGTGCCAGCAGTTCGACAGAGGGCGGCAATCAGCCCCAGCATTTT
V: TRBV12-3/TRBV12-4; D: -; size: many; J: TRBJ2-2; CDR3: CASGQSTTGELFF; DNA: TGTGCCAGCGGACAGTCGACCACCGGGGAGCTGTTTTTT
V: TRBV20-1; D: -; size: many; J: TRBJ1-1; CDR3: CSVSTGSNTEAFF; DNA: TGCAGTGTATCCACAGGGTCGAACACTGAAGCTTTCTTT
V: TRBV12-3/TRBV12-4; D: TRBD2; size: many; J: TRBJ2-1; CDR3: CASRGLSGDSYNEQFF; DNA: TGTGCCAGCAGAGGTCTAAGCGGGGACTCCTACAATGAGCAGTTCTTC
V: TRBV7-2; D: TRBD1; size: -; J: TRBJ2-7; CDR3: CASSSRTGNTYEQYF; DNA: TGTGCCAGCAGCTCTCGGACAGGAAACACCTACGAGCAGTACTTC
V: TRBV6-1; D: TRBD1; size: -; J: TRBJ1-5; CDR3: CASSPGQGQPQHF; DNA: TGTGCCAGCAGTCCCGGACAGGGACAGCCCCAGCATTTT
V: TRBV19; D: -; size: -; J: TRBJ1-2; CDR3: CASSTTTGTYYGYTF; DNA: TGTGCCAGTAGTACAACAACAGGGACCTACTATGGCTACACCTTC
V: TRBV9; D: TRBD2; size: -; J: TRBJ2-2; CDR3: CASSLAGDEISNTGELFF; DNA: TGTGCCAGCAGCCTAGCGGGAGATGAAATTTCCAACACCGGGGAGCTGTTTTTT
V: TRBV2; D: TRBD2; size: -; J: TRBJ2-1; CDR3: CASRSGGRVHYNEQFF; DNA: TGTGCCAGCAGATCAGGAGGGAGGGTTCACTACAATGAGCAGTTCTTC
V: TRBV7-2; D: -; size: -; J: TRBJ1-1; CDR3: CASSPRWGNTEAFF; DNA: TGTGCCAGCAGCCCCCGTTGGGGAAACACTGAAGCTTTCTTT
V: TRBV5-5; D: -; size: -; J: TRBJ2-1; CDR3: CASSPPWQGYNEQFF; DNA: TGTGCCAGCAGCCCTCCGTGGCAGGGCTACAATGAGCAGTTCTTC
V: TRBV7-9; D: -; size: many; J: TRBJ1-2; CDR3: CASSFSGKLGDGYTF; DNA: TGTGCCAGCAGCTTTTCAGGGAAGCTGGGCGATGGCTACACCTTC
V: TRBV24-1; D: -; size: many; J: TRBJ2-5; CDR3: CATSDLAIQETQYF; DNA: TGTGCCACCAGTGATTTGGCCATCCAAGAGACCCAGTACTTC
V: TRBV20-1; D: TRBD2; size: many; J: TRBJ2-1; CDR3: CSAGLAGPGNEQFF; DNA: TGCAGTGCTGGACTAGCGGGGCCTGGCAATGAGCAGTTCTTC
V: TRBV7-2; D: -; size: many; J: TRBJ2-7; CDR3: CASSSRGVTYEQYF; DNA: TGTGCCAGCAGTTCCAGGGGAGTTACCTACGAGCAGTACTTC
V: TRBV6-1; D: -; size: few; J: TRBJ1-1; CDR3: CASRHTGYTTEAFF; DNA: TGTGCCAGCAGGCATACTGGATACACCACTGAAGCTTTCTTT
V: TRBV19; D: TRBD1; size: -; J: TRBJ1-1; CDR3: CASSPGQGVVEAFF; DNA: TGTGCCAGTAGCCCGGGACAGGGGGTTGTTGAAGCTTTCTTT
V: TRBV13; D: -; size: many; J: TRBJ1-3; CDR3: CASSSREGSSGNTIYF; DNA: TGTGCCAGCAGCTCCAGGGAGGGATCGTCTGGAAACACCATATATTTT
V: TRBV7-2; D: -; size: many; J: TRBJ1-5; CDR3: CASSLSRGSNQPQHF; DNA: TGTGCCAGCAGTTTATCCCGGGGGAGCAATCAGCCCCAGCATTTT
V: TRBV4-3; D: -; size: few; J: TRBJ1-5; CDR3: CASSQSLQGSASNQPQHF; DNA: TGCGCCAGCAGCCAATCGCTGCAGGGGAGTGCTAGCAATCAGCCCCAGCATTTT
V: TRBV9; D: -; size: -; J: TRBJ2-2; CDR3: CASTPTGEHTGELFF; DNA: TGTGCCAGCACCCCGACGGGGGAACACACCGGGGAGCTGTTTTTT
V: TRBV4-1; D: TRBD1; size: many; J: TRBJ1-5; CDR3: CASSQGQGINQPQHF; DNA: TGCGCCAGCAGCCAGGGACAGGGGATCAATCAGCCCCAGCATTTT
V: TRBV7-2; D: -; size: many; J: TRBJ2-3; CDR3: CASSATTDTQYF; DNA: TGTGCCAGCAGCGCCACCACAGATACGCAGTATTTT
V: TRBV30; D: TRBD1; size: many; J: TRBJ1-2; CDR3: CAGDRGPSYGYTF; DNA: TGTGCCGGTGACAGGGGGCCGTCCTATGGCTACACCTTC
V: TRBV28; D: -; size: many; J: TRBJ2-3; CDR3: CASSSRTGADTQYF; DNA: TGTGCCAGCAGTTCGCGGACGGGGGCGGATACGCAGTATTTT
V: TRBV28; D: -; size: many; J: TRBJ1-5; CDR3: CASRLQGINQPQHF; DNA: TGTGCCAGCCGGTTACAGGGAATCAATCAGCCCCAGCATTTT
V: TRBV7-9; D: -; size: -; J: TRBJ1-5; CDR3: CASSLGVYNQPQHF; DNA: TGTGCCAGCAGCTTAGGAGTCTACAATCAGCCCCAGCATTTT
V: TRBV3-1; D: -; size: many; J: TRBJ1-4; CDR3: CASSQESDSEKLFF; DNA: TGTGCCAGCAGCCAAGAGTCTGACAGCGAAAAACTGTTTTTT
V: TRBV7-2; D: -; size: few; J: TRBJ2-1; CDR3: CASSYPGHSPYNEQFF; DNA: TGTGCCAGCAGCTACCCGGGACACTCACCCTACAATGAGCAGTTCTTC
V: TRBV15; D: -; size: many; J: TRBJ1-5; CDR3: CATSVQLNQPQHF; DNA: TGTGCCACCAGCGTCCAGCTTAATCAGCCCCAGCATTTT
V: TRBV4-1; D: -; size: few; J: TRBJ1-1; CDR3: CASSQDMGYRNEAFF; DNA: TGCGCCAGCAGCCAAGATATGGGATACAGAAATGAAGCTTTCTTT
V: TRBV20-1; D: TRBD2; size: many; J: TRBJ2-2; CDR3: CSARDREEWTGELFF; DNA: TGCAGTGCTAGAGATCGGGAGGAATGGACCGGGGAGCTGTTTTTT
V: TRBV12-3/TRBV12-4; D: -; size: few; J: TRBJ1-6; CDR3: CASSLDGVDSPLHF; DNA: TGTGCCAGCAGTTTAGATGGGGTTGATTCACCCCTCCACTTT
V: TRBV5-6; D: -; size: many; J: TRBJ1-1; CDR3: CASSWQETEAFF; DNA: TGTGCCAGCAGCTGGCAGGAAACTGAAGCTTTCTTT
V: TRBV19; D: -; size: few; J: TRBJ2-6; CDR3: CASGRDFRANVLTF; DNA: TGTGCCAGTGGTCGGGACTTTCGGGCCAACGTCCTGACTTTC
V: TRBV6-1; D: TRBD1; size: many; J: TRBJ1-2; CDR3: CASSSGTANYGYTF; DNA: TGTGCCAGCAGCTCCGGGACAGCTAACTATGGCTACACCTTC
V: TRBV7-3; D: TRBD1; size: many; J: TRBJ2-1; CDR3: CASSFGAGQGKGNEQFF; DNA: TGTGCCAGCAGCTTTGGGGCGGGACAGGGAAAAGGCAATGAGCAGTTCTTC
V: TRBV6-1; D: TRBD2; size: many; J: TRBJ2-1; CDR3: CASGLAGEGLSDEQFF; DNA: TGTGCCAGTGGACTAGCGGGAGAAGGACTCAGCGATGAGCAGTTCTTC
V: TRBV27; D: -; size: few; J: TRBJ2-7; CDR3: CASSLGGIHYEQYF; DNA: TGTGCCAGCAGTCTAGGAGGGATACACTACGAGCAGTACTTC
V: TRBV12-3/TRBV12-4; D: -; size: many; J: TRBJ2-7; CDR3: CASSFHSGEQYF; DNA: TGTGCCAGCAGTTTTCATTCGGGTGAGCAGTACTTC
V: TRBV7-9; D: -; size: many; J: TRBJ2-5; CDR3: CASSLLEETQYF; DNA: TGTGCCAGCAGCTTACTCGAAGAGACCCAGTACTTC
V: TRBV28; D: TRBD2; size: many; J: TRBJ2-7; CDR3: CASSFAWTSGSMSYEQYF; DNA: TGTGCCAGCAGTTTTGCATGGACTAGCGGGAGTATGTCCTACGAGCAGTACTTC
V: TRBV6-5; D: -; size: once; J: TRBJ1-2; CDR3: CASSYSWGGYGYTF; DNA: TGTGCCAGCAGTTACTCTTGGGGGGGCTATGGCTACACCTTC
V: TRBV7-2; D: TRBD1; size: many; J: TRBJ2-3; CDR3: CASSFLGGQGGNTQYF; DNA: TGTGCCAGCAGTTTTCTCGGGGGACAGGGAGGAAATACGCAGTATTTT
V: TRBV5-1; D: TRBD1; size: many; J: TRBJ2-1; CDR3: CASSLDRGDYNEQFF; DNA: TGCGCCAGCAGCTTGGACAGGGGAGACTACAATGAGCAGTTCTTC